This is a list of T cell receptor beta chains from one sample in a study of regulatory T cells in long-lasting Graves disease. TCRdb itself ran the multiplex PCR reads through MiXCR, one entry per CDR3 protein. The sample lists over 400,000 distinct CDR3 sequences; around 15% were seen once. The sample also formed part of further work on T cells in Graves' hyperthyroidism and ophthalmopathy.

The sample was peripheral blood mononuclear cells (PBMCs), taken at new diagnosis, from a patient treated with antithyroid drugs. The receptor source for this set is a woman between 45 and 65 years old with Graves disease. Both conserved end residues are part of each CDR3. A D gene is named only where the DNA matches it firmly. Size is stated for part of the rows, as once, few or many counts, or as a class when the clone is expanded.

many,TRBV9,TRBJ2-3,TRBD2,CASSSLAGGRTDTQYF,TGTGCCAGCAGCTCATTAGCGGGAGGGCGCACAGATACGCAGTATTTT
.,TRBV10-3,TRBJ1-6,.,CAISAAAGLDSPLHF,TGTGCCATCAGTGCCGCGGCAGGGTTGGATTCACCCCTCCACTTT
many,TRBV27,TRBJ1-5,.,CASSSTDQPQHF,TGTGCCAGCAGCTCAACAGATCAGCCCCAGCATTTT
few,TRBV19,TRBJ2-1,.,CASSPQRGGKNEQLF,TGTGCCAGTAGTCCCCAGAGGGGGGGCAAGAATGAGCAGCTCTTC
many,TRBV20-1,TRBJ2-1,TRBD2,CSARVGSGSYNEQFF,TGCAGTGCTAGAGTAGGTAGCGGGTCCTACAATGAGCAGTTCTTC
many,TRBV4-1,TRBJ2-7,.,CASSQFPDHEQYF,TGCGCCAGCAGCCAATTCCCGGACCACGAGCAGTACTTC
many,TRBV7-2,TRBJ1-4,.,CASSSKGTGTTNEKLFF,TGTGCCAGCAGCTCAAAGGGGACGGGGACAACTAATGAAAAACTGTTTTTT
many,TRBV10-2,TRBJ2-7,.,CASSELEGSYEQYF,TGCGCCAGCAGTGAGTTAGAGGGGTCCTACGAGCAGTACTTC
few,TRBV20-1,TRBJ1-5,TRBD1,CSATTPDRGNQPQHF,TGCAGTGCTACGACCCCAGACAGGGGCAATCAGCCCCAGCATTTT
many,TRBV11-2,TRBJ2-6,TRBD1,CASRHGQGAGANVLTF,TGTGCCAGCAGACACGGACAGGGGGCTGGGGCCAACGTCCTGACTTTC
.,TRBV6-1,TRBJ2-7,TRBD2,CASFGLADSYEQYF,TGTGCCAGCTTCGGACTAGCCGATTCCTACGAGCAGTACTTC
many,TRBV11-2,TRBJ2-7,.,CASSLAGGTMYEQYF,TGTGCCAGCAGCTTAGCTGGCGGGACGATGTACGAGCAGTACTTC
few,TRBV7-8,TRBJ2-7,TRBD2,CASRAYHGTSESYEQYF,TGTGCCAGCAGAGCTTACCACGGGACTAGCGAATCATACGAGCAGTACTTC
.,TRBV27,TRBJ1-2,.,CASSLSADWTQSYTF,TGTGCCAGCAGTTTAAGCGCGGACTGGACACAAAGCTACACCTTC
many,TRBV6-5,TRBJ2-3,.,CASSYSTAADTQYF,TGTGCCAGCAGTTACTCGACCGCAGCAGATACGCAGTATTTT
many,TRBV2,TRBJ2-7,.,CASNDVVGAPYEQYF,TGTGCCAGCAATGACGTTGTCGGGGCCCCCTACGAGCAGTACTTC
many,TRBV6-5,TRBJ2-7,.,CASSYESRGYEQYF,TGTGCCAGCAGTTACGAGTCGCGCGGGTACGAGCAGTACTTC
.,TRBV12-3/TRBV12-4,TRBJ2-5,TRBD1,CASSSWTGEQETQYF,TGTGCCAGCAGTTCTTGGACAGGGGAGCAAGAGACCCAGTACTTC